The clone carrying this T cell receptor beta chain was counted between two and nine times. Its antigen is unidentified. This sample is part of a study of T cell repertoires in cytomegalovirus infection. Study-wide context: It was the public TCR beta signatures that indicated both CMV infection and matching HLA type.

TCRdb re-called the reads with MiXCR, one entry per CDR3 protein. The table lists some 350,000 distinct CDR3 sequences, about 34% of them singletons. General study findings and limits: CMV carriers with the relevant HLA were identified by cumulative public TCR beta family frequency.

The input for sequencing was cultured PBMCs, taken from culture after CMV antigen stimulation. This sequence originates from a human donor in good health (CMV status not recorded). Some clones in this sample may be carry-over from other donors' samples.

The CDR3 reads CASSLRLAGVKDTQYF. The DNA for the CDR3 is TGTGCCAGCAGCTTAAGACTAGCGGGAGTGAAAGATACGCAGTATTTT. This chain joins TRBV7-2 and TRBJ2-3; TRBD2 aligns across 12 bases. V gave up 2 bases and J gave up 5 bases; unmatched junction bases: 5. The CDR3 totals 16 residues. Germline V gene sequence: CDR1 SGHTA, CDR2 FQGNSA. The full variable domain, rest sourced from reference TRBV7-2 and TRBJ2-3, is GAGVSQSPSNKVTEKGKDVELRCDPISGHTALYWYRQSLGQGLEFLIYFQGNSAPDKSGLPSDRFSAERTGGSVSTLTIQRTQQEDSAVYLCASSLRLAGVKDTQYFGPGTRLTVL.